The 8 T cell receptor beta chains listed next were all sequenced from one sample in a study of shared clonotypes between healthy human individuals. TCRdb keeps only in-frame clones here, not all; method: immunoSEQ multiplex PCR. Among 1.6 million or so clones listed, approximately 98.5% were seen once. Material: naive CD4+ T cells sorted from blood. Documented subset: CD45RA+ positively selected. The receptors were gathered from a man aged 30 to 39 in good health.

Details on this clone: The sample contains more than one DNA sequence encoding this CDR3. The J gene is TRBJ2-3, the V gene TRBV5-1; tentative D call: TRBD2 (5 bases). The V gene's germline CDR1 is SGHRS and CDR2 YFSETQ. This CDR3 has 15 amino acids. The V and J ends lost 0 bases and 0 bases respectively, with 8 bases between them. The CDR3 sequence is CASSLAGGSTDTQYF. The CDR3 DNA follows: TGCGCCAGCAGCTTGGCTGGCGGGAGCACAGATACGCAGTATTTT.

As regards this clone: In the same sample, other DNA sequences code for this CDR3. The J gene is TRBJ2-1, the V gene TRBV9; D not resolved. The CDR3 is 15 residues long. Per the germline V gene, CDR1 is SGDLS and CDR2 is YYNGEE. Trimming shortened V by 0 bases and J by 7 bases, and 14 bases separated the two germline ends. In DNA, the CDR3 is TGTGCCAGCAGCGTAGATCCTTCAGGTAGAAATGAGCAGTTCTTC. It is translated as CASSVDPSGRNEQFF.

The chain joins TRBV5-8 to TRBJ1-5; D ambiguous. This CDR3 has 15 residues. V was trimmed by 2 bases and J by 2 bases, leaving 11 bases between them. From germline, CDR1 is SGHTS and CDR2 YDEGEE. CDR3 amino acids: CASSLSGLRNQPQHF. The CDR3 nucleotides read TGTGCCAGCAGCTTATCGGGTCTCCGCAATCAGCCCCAGCATTTT.

The chain employs TRBV5-1 and TRBJ2-6, with D perhaps given as TRBD1 or TRBD2 (5 bases each). CDR1 and CDR2 from the germline V gene are SGHRS and YFSETQ. Trimming removed 2 bases from V and 4 bases from J, with 13 bases in between. The length of the CDR3 is 16 residues. Here the CDR3 DNA reads TGCGCCAGCAGCTTTGCTGGGACGCGCGGGGCCAACGTCCTGACTTTC. The encoded protein is CASSFAGTRGANVLTF.

The chain joins TRBV4-3 to TRBJ2-3; D is ambiguous. Germline-derived CDR1 and CDR2 are LGHNA and YSLEER. With 4 bases removed from V and 2 bases from J, the gap between germline ends came to 7 bases. This CDR3 contains 13 residues. Here the CDR3 reads CASSPRTTDTQYF. The CDR3 bases are TGCGCCAGCAGCCCTAGAACCACAGATACGCAGTATTTT.

The chain is built from TRBV29-1 and TRBJ1-2; perhaps TRBD1 as D (6 bases). Germline values: CDR1 SQVTM, CDR2 ANQGSEA. V was cut by 5 bases and J by 0 bases, with 13 bases left in between. The CDR3 consists of 14 residues. CDR3 in DNA: TGCAGCGTTCCCCCCGCAGGGGCTAACTATGGCTACACCTTC. It specifies CSVPPAGANYGYTF.

With regard to this clone: Other DNA sequences from this sample encode an identical CDR3 as well. This sequence joins TRBV30 and TRBJ1-1; D is possibly TRBD1 (6 bases). There are 13 residues in the CDR3. Germline assignment: CDR1 GTSNPN and CDR2 SVGIG (reference sequence). V dropped 2 bases and J dropped 3 bases, with 10 bases sitting between them. CDR3 in amino acids: CAWSRGGDTEAFF. The DNA of the CDR3 is TGTGCCTGGAGTCGAGGGGGGGACACTGAAGCTTTCTTT.

The chain links TRBV29-1 to TRBJ2-7; D remains unclear. Germline-derived CDR1 and CDR2 are SQVTM and ANQGSEA. V was cut by 3 bases and J by 1 base, with 10 bases left in between. This CDR3 is built from 13 residues. Here the CDR3 reads CSVDRVGSYEQYF. Written as DNA, the CDR3 is TGCAGCGTTGATCGGGTCGGTTCCTACGAGCAGTACTTC.